This TCR beta chain was obtained from a study of radiotherapy plus CTLA-4 blockade in lung cancer. Germline V gene lookup returns CDR1 SGHVS and CDR2 FQNEAQ. Trimming took 3 bases from V and 4 from J, leaving 7 bases between them. The CDR3 is 13 amino acids. Assay: immunoSEQ multiplex PCR; the TCRdb copy retains only in-frame clones and omits some. The sample yields around 44,000 clones, 86% seen once. The sample here was peripheral blood, taken from a patient treated with radiotherapy plus ipilimumab. This sequence was found in a human donor with non-small cell lung cancer that progressed on radiotherapy plus ipilimumab. Some clones in this sample may be carry-over from other donors' samples. This chain connects TRBV7-8 to TRBJ1-5; D not certain. CDR3 sequence (DNA): TGTGCCAGCAGCTTTGCGCGTAATCAGCCCCAGCATTTT. Amino acid sequence: CASSFARNQPQHF.